The TCR beta chain under discussion was sequenced for a study of regulatory T cells in long-lasting Graves disease. Arm-PCR of CDR3 regions and iRepertoire HTBI primers were the basis on which TCR beta libraries were built. TCRdb independently ran MiXCR on the multiplex PCR reads; one entry per CDR3 protein. The profile shows 500,000 to 700,000 distinct CDR3 sequences, 16% of them singletons. The time point is: newly diagnosed GD, antithyroid drugs for less than 3 months. From RNA extracted from PBMCs, the TCR library was made. EDTA tubes received about 10 milliliters of collected peripheral blood. As for this clonotype: Its antigen remains unidentified.

V lost 0 bases to trimming and J lost 6 bases; unmatched junction nucleotides: 7. Looked up from germline, CDR1 is SGHRS and CDR2 is YFSETQ. The CDR3 has 16 amino acids. Study-wide points: Newly diagnosed patients had higher TCR diversity than persistent Graves' patients did.

This same sample was also taken into another study, of T cells in Graves' hyperthyroidism and ophthalmopathy. From that paper: Most thyroid clonotypes that were expanded above 0.001 also turned up in blood.

This sequence originates from a woman aged 25 to 39 with Graves disease. The sequencing used peripheral blood mononuclear cells (PBMCs), collected at new diagnosis, from a patient treated with antithyroid drugs. The V and J genes are TRBV5-1 and TRBJ2-2; 8 bases match TRBD1. The CDR3 region has the DNA TGCGCCAGCAGCTTGGAAGGCCAGGGGGCTGCCGGGGAGCTGTTTTTT. Amino acids: CASSLEGQGAAGELFF. The variable domain in full, completed from reference TRBV5-1 and TRBJ2-2, reads KAGVTQTPRYLIKTRGQQVTLSCSPISGHRSVSWYQQTPGQGLQFLFEYFSETQRNKGNFPGRFSGRQFSNSRSEMNVSTLELGDSALYLCASSLEGQGAAGELFFGEGSRLTVL.